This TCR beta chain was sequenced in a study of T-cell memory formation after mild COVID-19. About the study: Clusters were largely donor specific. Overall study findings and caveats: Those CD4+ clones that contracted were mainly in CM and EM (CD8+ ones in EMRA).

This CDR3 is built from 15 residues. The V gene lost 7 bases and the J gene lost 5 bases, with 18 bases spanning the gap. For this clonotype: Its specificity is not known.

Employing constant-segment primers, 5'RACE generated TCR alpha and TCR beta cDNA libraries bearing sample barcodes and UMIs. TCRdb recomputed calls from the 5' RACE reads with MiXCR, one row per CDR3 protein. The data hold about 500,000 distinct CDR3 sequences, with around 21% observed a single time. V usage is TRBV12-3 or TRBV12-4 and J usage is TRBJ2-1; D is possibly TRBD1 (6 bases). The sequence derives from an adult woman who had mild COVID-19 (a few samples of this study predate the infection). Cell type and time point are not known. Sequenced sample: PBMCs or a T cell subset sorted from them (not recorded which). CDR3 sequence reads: CASTNYRADNNEQFF. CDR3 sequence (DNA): TGTGCCAGCACCAACTACAGGGCGGATAACAATGAGCAGTTCTTC.